This T cell receptor beta chain was captured by sequencing in a study of cytomegalovirus exposure and HLA in healthy donors. The study's findings and limits: Later analysis found that TCR beta chains associated with HLA were more clonally expanded than other, equally common chains.

In regard to this clone: Its antigen is not known.

60 Vbeta and 13 Jbeta primers were used in PCR. Libraries were prepared by immunoSEQ multiplex PCR; TCRdb keeps only in-frame clonotypes and omits some of them. This table holds 120,000 or so clones, over 60% found once. Germline CDR1 SGHDN, CDR2 FVKESK. This CDR3 has 13 residues. Trimming stripped 1 base from V and 4 bases from J, with 5 bases between. Sequenced: PBMCs. This TCR was recovered from a man aged 18 to 29 in good health and CMV-seronegative. J is TRBJ2-1 and V is TRBV14; no clear D gene. For the CDR3, the DNA is TGTGCCAGCAGCCAAGCGAGGTACAATGAGCAGTTCTTC. Amino acid sequence: CASSQARYNEQFF.